Presented here are 6 T cell receptor beta chains from one specimen sequenced in a study of metastatic and nonmetastatic thyroid tumors. With MiXCR, TCRdb reprocessed the PCR reads. This table holds tens of thousands of clones, about 20% found once. Treatment of any kind had been given to no patient before thyroid surgery. Sequences were obtained from adjacent normal tissue. The receptor set was obtained from a female donor with papillary thyroid cancer or a benign thyroid nodule (not recorded which). Some clones in this sample may be carry-over from other donors' samples.

The V call is TRBV11-2, the J call TRBJ2-1; no definite D call. Germline V CDR1 and CDR2: SGHAT, FQNNGV. Trimming took 6 bases from V and 6 from J, leaving 18 bases between them. The CDR3 runs to 15 residues. The DNA for the CDR3 is TGTGCCAGCAGGCGAACTATCGGAACCTCCAATGAGCAGTTCTTC. It yields the protein CASRRTIGTSNEQFF.

This clone was observed at least ten times. This chain connects TRBV5-4 to TRBJ1-2; 8 bases match TRBD1. Trimming cost V 4 bases and J 8 bases; bases outside gene matches: 13. This CDR3 has 15 residues. CDR1 and CDR2 from the germline V gene are SGHNT and YYREEE (reference sequence). The CDR3 DNA is TGTGCCAGCAGCGTTCATACATCAGGGGGCCGGGGCTACACCTTC. It encodes CASSVHTSGGRGYTF. The whole variable domain, filled in from reference TRBV5-4 and TRBJ1-2, reads ETGVTQSPTHLIKTRGQQVTLRCSSQSGHNTVSWYQQALGQGPQFIFQYYREEENGRGNFPPRFSGLQFPNYSSELNVNALELDDSALYLCASSVHTSGGRGYTFGSGTRLTVV.

This clone has only one observation. At one of its ends the junction is not consistent with the germline gene, which may arise from a read error. The chain joins TRBV11-2 to TRBJ1-4; 8 nucleotides line up with TRBD1. The CDR3 is 15 amino acids. Looked up from germline, CDR1 is SGHAT and CDR2 is FQNNGV. For the CDR3, the DNA is TGTGCCAGCAGCCTCCCGGGACAGGCTAATGAAAAACTGGTTTTT. It codes for CASSLPGQANEKLVF.

This clone was counted at least ten times. The genes are TRBV4-1 and TRBJ2-5; TRBD1 is a possible D gene (6 bases). Trimming stripped 2 bases from V and 1 base from J, with 11 bases between. The CDR3 length is 15 residues. Germline assignment: CDR1 MGHRA and CDR2 YSYEKL. The CDR3 DNA follows: TGCGCCAGCAGCCAAAGCCCGACAGGCCAAGAGACCCAGTACTTC. It yields the protein CASSQSPTGQETQYF.

This clone was detected many times. The rearrangement joins TRBV4-1 to TRBJ2-3; possibly TRBD2 for D (5 bases). CDR3 length: 17 residues. From germline, CDR1 is MGHRA and CDR2 YSYEKL. The V and J ends lost 4 bases and 0 bases respectively, with 17 bases between them. The CDR3 loop reads CASSRNPGIGSTDTQYF. In DNA form, the CDR3 reads TGCGCCAGCAGCCGAAACCCCGGGATTGGGAGCACAGATACGCAGTATTTT.

This clone came up many times. The CDR3 bases are TGTGCCAGCAGTGTGACTGTTGACACCGGGGAGCTGTTTTTT. Encoded protein: CASSVTVDTGELFF. The chain recombines TRBV25-1 with TRBJ2-2; D gene uncertain. Trimming left V 4 bases short and J 3 bases short, with 9 bases between. The CDR3 is made up of 14 amino acids. Germline assignment: CDR1 MGHDK and CDR2 SYGVNS.